These 27 T cell receptor beta chains originate from one sample sequenced in a study of PD-1 blockade in classical Hodgkin lymphoma. TCRdb's copy holds only in-frame clones and misses some; the assay was immunoSEQ multiplex PCR. Among over 11,000 clones listed, just under 80% were seen once. Relapse after autologous stem cell transplantation occurred in every patient, and brentuximab vedotin exposure varied. The sample consisted of peripheral blood mononuclear cells (PBMCs), taken before the second cycle of nivolumab. Every receptor here comes from a human donor with classical Hodgkin lymphoma.

The chain uses TRBV4-1 and TRBJ2-1; D not certain. V lost 0 bases to trimming and J lost 8 bases, with 8 bases between them. This CDR3 comprises 13 residues. The germline CDR1 and CDR2 sequences are MGHRA and YSYEKL. The CDR3 protein is CASSQDPYDEQFF. The CDR3 nucleotides are TGCGCCAGCAGCCAAGATCCGTACGATGAGCAGTTCTTC.

The rearrangement links TRBV2 to TRBJ2-5, with D unclear. Germline CDR1 reads SNHLY; CDR2 reads FYNNEI. This CDR3 is built from 15 residues. The ends were cut back, 5 bases at V and 1 base at J, with 14 bases in the middle. The DNA of the CDR3 is TGTGCCAGCAGTTTTTTCCCCAGAGTCCAAGAGACCCAGTACTTC. Translated, it gives CASSFFPRVQETQYF.

The chain uses TRBV4-1 and TRBJ2-5, with TRBD1 matching over 12 bases. Germline V CDR1 and CDR2: MGHRA, YSYEKL. CDR3 length: 13 amino acids. V trimming: 1 base; J trimming: 14 bases; junction bases outside the gene matches: 5. CDR3 sequence (DNA): TGCGCCAGCAGCCAAGTCCCGGGACAGGGGGCATACTTC. Encoded protein: CASSQVPGQGAYF.

CDR3 amino acids: CATRQRTGDEYGYTF. The CDR3 DNA is TGTGCCACCAGACAAAGGACAGGGGATGAGTATGGCTACACCTTC. The genes are TRBV15 and TRBJ1-2, with 9 bases lining up with TRBD1. The CDR3 spans 15 residues. Germline-derived CDR1 and CDR2 are LNHNV and YYDKDF (reference sequence). The ends lost 6 bases at V and 5 bases at J; junction bases unmatched: 10.

The CDR3 DNA follows: TGCGCCAGCAGCCAGGGACTAGCGGGGGAAGAGACCCAGTACTTC. Its protein is CASSQGLAGEETQYF. The chain recombines TRBV4-1 with TRBJ2-5; 14 bases fit TRBD2. Germline trimming cut 3 bases from V and 3 bases from J; bases unmatched to any gene: 0. Germline CDR1 is MGHRA and CDR2 is YSYEKL. This CDR3 is 15 amino acids long.

This clone showed up just once. The V gene is TRBV9, the J gene TRBJ1-1; weak D call: TRBD1 (5 bases). There are 13 residues in the CDR3. CDR1 is SGDLS, CDR2 YYNGEE, per germline. V shed 7 bases and J shed 3 bases, with 13 bases lying between them. CDR3 residues: CASGGSGDTEAFF. The CDR3, as DNA: TGTGCCAGCGGGGGGTCGGGGGACACTGAAGCTTTCTTT.

This clone was observed once. The rearrangement uses TRBV5-1 and TRBJ2-7, with D unclear. Germline CDR1 reads SGHRS; CDR2 reads YFSETQ. CDR3 length equals 13 residues. Deletions cut 1 base from V and 3 bases from J, with 8 bases between. The CDR3 sequence: CASSLKRNYEQYF. The CDR3 bases are TGCGCCAGCAGCTTGAAACGGAACTACGAGCAGTACTTC.

This chain connects TRBV19 to TRBJ1-5; a weak D match, TRBD1 (5 bases). Per germline, CDR1 LNHDA and CDR2 SQIVND (reference sequence). Trimming took off 2 bases at V and 2 bases at J, with 10 bases between the two ends. The CDR3 has 15 residues. Written as DNA, the CDR3 is TGTGCCAGTAGTATAATCAGGGTAGGCAATCAGCCCCAGCATTTT. It codes for CASSIIRVGNQPQHF. Looking up the rest from reference TRBV19 and TRBJ1-5 gives the full variable domain: DGGITQSPKYLFRKEGQNVTLSCEQNLNHDAMYWYRQDPGQGLRLIYYSQIVNDFQKGDIAEGYSVSREKKESFPLTVTSAQKNPTAFYLCASSIIRVGNQPQHFGDGTRLSIL.

J is TRBJ2-1 and V is TRBV2; 10 bases are shared with TRBD1. The CDR3 is made up of 12 amino acids. Trimming at V came to 8 bases and at J to 7 bases, leaving 2 bases not matched to a gene. The germline V gene has CDR1 SNHLY and CDR2 FYNNEI. CDR3 DNA: TGTGCCAGCGGGACAGGGGTTAATGAGCAGTTCTTC. This gives the protein CASGTGVNEQFF. The complete variable domain, with remaining parts taken from reference TRBV2 and TRBJ2-1, reads EPEVTQTPSHQVTQMGQEVILRCVPISNHLYFYWYRQILGQKVEFLVSFYNNEISEKSEIFDDQFSVERPDGSNFTLKIRSTKLEDSAMYFCASGTGVNEQFFGPGTRLTVL.

This chain links TRBV5-4 with TRBJ1-2, with 8 positions matching TRBD1. The germline V gene encodes CDR1 SGHNT and CDR2 YYREEE (reference sequence). V trimming: 0 bases; J trimming: 4 bases; junction bases outside the gene matches: 5. This CDR3 is 15 amino acids long. CDR3 nucleotide sequence: TGTGCCAGCAGCTTGGAGGGACAGGCATTCTATGGCTACACCTTC. Translated, it gives CASSLEGQAFYGYTF.

The chain employs TRBV15 and TRBJ2-1; 14 positions match TRBD2. Trimming at V came to 6 bases and at J to 1 base, leaving 5 bases not matched to a gene. Germline-derived CDR1 and CDR2 are LNHNV and YYDKDF (reference sequence). The CDR3 is 17 amino acids. Here the CDR3 reads CATRGGTSGGSYNEQFF. CDR3 DNA sequence: TGTGCCACCAGGGGTGGGACTAGCGGGGGATCCTACAATGAGCAGTTCTTC. The whole variable domain, filled in from reference TRBV15 and TRBJ2-1, reads DAMVIQNPRYQVTQFGKPVTLSCSQTLNHNVMYWYQQKSSQAPKLLFHYYDKDFNNEADTPDNFQSRRPNTSFCFLDIRSPGLGDTAMYLCATRGGTSGGSYNEQFFGPGTRLTVL.

The V call is TRBV13, the J call TRBJ2-3; D may be TRBD2 (6 bases). Per germline, CDR1 PRHDT and CDR2 FYEKMQ (reference sequence). Between the trimmed V and J ends, which lost 0 bases and 2 bases, there was a span of 12 bases. The CDR3 spans 16 residues. This chain's CDR3 is CASSLGYGGLTDTQYF. In DNA form, the CDR3 reads TGTGCCAGCAGCTTAGGGTATGGGGGACTCACAGATACGCAGTATTTT. Drawing the rest from reference TRBV13 and TRBJ2-3, the complete variable domain is AAGVIQSPRHLIKEKRETATLKCYPIPRHDTVYWYQQGPGQDPQFLISFYEKMQSDKGSIPDRFSAQQFSDYHSELNMSSLELGDSALYFCASSLGYGGLTDTQYFGPGTRLTVL.

The chain links TRBV5-1 to TRBJ2-7, with TRBD2 matching over 9 bases. CDR1 and CDR2 (germline): SGHRS, YFSETQ. V lost 5 bases and J lost 3; bases outside the gene matches: 6. The CDR3 is 14 residues long. The CDR3 nucleotides are TGCGCCAGCAGACTTGAGCGGGGGGTCTACGAGCAGTACTTC. This translates into CASRLERGVYEQYF.

The chain employs TRBV4-3 and TRBJ2-5; 11 bases match TRBD2. With 0 bases clipped from V and 3 bases from J, the junction kept 6 bases outside the gene matches. Germline loops: CDR1 LGHNA, CDR2 YSLEER. This CDR3 has 17 amino acids. This CDR3 reads CASSQEFSTSGEETQYF. The CDR3 nucleotides read TGCGCCAGCAGCCAAGAGTTTTCGACTAGCGGGGAAGAGACCCAGTACTTC.

The chain is built from TRBV15 and TRBJ2-1, with D perhaps matching TRBD1 or TRBD2 (5 bases each). V lost 0 bases, J lost 4 bases, and 13 bases lay in between. CDR3 length: 16 residues. The germline gives CDR1 LNHNV, CDR2 YYDKDF (reference sequence). The CDR3 region has the DNA TGTGCCACCAGCAGAGATTACCGTGGGGGTTACAATGAGCAGTTCTTC. It translates to CATSRDYRGGYNEQFF.

The chain recombines TRBV21-1 with TRBJ1-3. TRBV21-1 constitutes a pseudogene. The CDR3 contains 17 residues. CDR3 residues: CASSKEGWDAGGNTIYF. The DNA for the CDR3 is TGTGCCAGCAGCAAAGAGGGCTGGGACGCGGGGGGAAACACCATATATTTT.

In this sample, this clone turned up a few times. The chain recombines TRBV5-1 with TRBJ1-1; D uncertain. This CDR3 comprises 12 residues. The V end was cut by 0 bases, the J end by 7 bases, with 7 bases between. The germline gives CDR1 SGHRS, CDR2 YFSETQ. In DNA, the CDR3 is TGCGCCAGCAGCTTGGCCTACGGTGAAGCTTTCTTT. Translated, it gives CASSLAYGEAFF.

V and J are TRBV7-9 and TRBJ1-1, with 8 bases that match TRBD1. V lost 1 base, J lost 1 base, and 8 bases stayed unmatched. Germline V lookup: CDR1 SEHNR, CDR2 FQNEAQ (reference sequence). CDR3 length: 17 amino acids. CDR3 sequence: CASSLGRGTGGNTEAFF. The CDR3 DNA is TGTGCCAGCAGCTTAGGGAGAGGGACAGGCGGGAACACTGAAGCTTTCTTT.

The chain couples TRBV30 to TRBJ1-5; D might be TRBD1 (6 bases). From germline, CDR1 is GTSNPN and CDR2 SVGIG (reference sequence). This CDR3 has 13 amino acids. V lost 3 bases to trimming and J lost 3 bases, with 9 bases between them. The CDR3 loop reads CAWRGGLNQPQHF. Here the CDR3 DNA reads TGTGCCTGGAGGGGGGGCCTCAATCAGCCCCAGCATTTT. The full variable domain, with the rest looked up from reference TRBV30 and TRBJ1-5, is SQTIHQWPATLVQPVGSPLSLECTVEGTSNPNLYWYRQAAGRGLQLLFYSVGIGQISSEVPQNLSASRPQDRQFILSSKKLLLSDSGFYLCAWRGGLNQPQHFGDGTRLSIL.

This clone showed up just once. The chain carries TRBV5-4 and TRBJ1-1; tentatively, D is TRBD1 (5 bases). Per the germline V gene, CDR1 is SGHNT and CDR2 is YYREEE (reference sequence). The germline V and J ends were trimmed by 4 bases and 3 bases, with 16 bases remaining between them. The CDR3 consists of 15 residues. CDR3 sequence: CASSTNRKGDTEAFF. The CDR3 DNA sequence: TGTGCCAGCAGCACTAACAGGAAAGGGGACACTGAAGCTTTCTTT.

This clone was found a few times. V and J are TRBV5-1 and TRBJ1-1, with D maybe TRBD1 (6 bases). V was shortened by 6 bases and J by 2 bases, with 11 bases between the two germline ends. The CDR3 length is 13 residues. CDR1 and CDR2 (germline): SGHRS, YFSETQ. Written as DNA, the CDR3 is TGCGCCAGCAACCGGGACACCAACACTGAAGCTTTCTTT. Amino acids: CASNRDTNTEAFF.

The chain recombines TRBV18 with TRBJ1-5, with no clear D. V lost 3 bases to trimming and J lost 0 bases, with 15 bases between them. The CDR3 contains 17 residues. Germline-derived CDR1 and CDR2 are KGHSH and LQKENI. CDR3 loop: CASSPLPYSRSNQPQHF. CDR3 DNA: TGTGCCAGCTCACCTCTTCCCTACAGCCGTAGCAATCAGCCCCAGCATTTT.

A word on this clone: A read error may account for a junction end that differs from germline. The chain links TRBV7-6 to TRBJ2-2; 9 nucleotides align to TRBD1. The CDR3 totals 19 residues. Germline values: CDR1 SGHVS, CDR2 FNYEAQ. The CDR3 coding sequence is TGTGCCAGCAGCCCTTCTGACCACATAAACAGGGGGCCTAAGAGGGGAGCTGTTTTT. It is translated as CASSPSDHINRGPKRGAVF.

V and J are TRBV7-2 and TRBJ2-1, with 8 nucleotides matching TRBD1. The germline V gene encodes CDR1 SGHTA and CDR2 FQGNSA. This CDR3 is built from 15 residues. Losses at the gene ends were 4 bases for V and 2 bases for J; bases not matched to a gene: 4. The CDR3 protein is CASSSDRGPYNEQFF. For the CDR3, the DNA is TGTGCCAGCAGCTCAGACAGGGGCCCCTACAATGAGCAGTTCTTC.

The rearrangement links TRBV27 to TRBJ1-5; D call uncertain. This CDR3 region has 15 residues. Trimming shortened V by 2 bases and J by 3 bases, and 11 bases separated the two germline ends. From germline, CDR1 is MNHEY and CDR2 SMNVEV (reference sequence). The CDR3 sequence: CASSLEGRINQPQHF. The CDR3, as DNA: TGTGCCAGCAGTTTAGAAGGACGGATCAATCAGCCCCAGCATTTT.

Relative to its sample, this clone is medium-sized. The chain links TRBV2 to TRBJ2-7; 8 positions match TRBD1. V lost 6 bases and J lost 1; bases outside the gene matches: 5. CDR1 and CDR2 from the germline V gene are SNHLY and FYNNEI. CDR3 length: 14 residues. The CDR3 loop reads CASRTGVVSYEQYF. The CDR3 DNA reads TGTGCCAGCAGGACAGGGGTTGTGTCCTACGAGCAGTACTTC.

This clone came up a few times. This chain links TRBV19 with TRBJ1-2; D gene uncertain. V was pared by 6 bases and J by 8 bases, with 16 bases between. Per germline, CDR1 LNHDA and CDR2 SQIVND (reference sequence). The CDR3 covers 13 residues. The CDR3 loop is CASSLVSAGGYTF. CDR3 in DNA: TGTGCCAGTAGCCTGGTCTCGGCGGGCGGCTACACCTTC.